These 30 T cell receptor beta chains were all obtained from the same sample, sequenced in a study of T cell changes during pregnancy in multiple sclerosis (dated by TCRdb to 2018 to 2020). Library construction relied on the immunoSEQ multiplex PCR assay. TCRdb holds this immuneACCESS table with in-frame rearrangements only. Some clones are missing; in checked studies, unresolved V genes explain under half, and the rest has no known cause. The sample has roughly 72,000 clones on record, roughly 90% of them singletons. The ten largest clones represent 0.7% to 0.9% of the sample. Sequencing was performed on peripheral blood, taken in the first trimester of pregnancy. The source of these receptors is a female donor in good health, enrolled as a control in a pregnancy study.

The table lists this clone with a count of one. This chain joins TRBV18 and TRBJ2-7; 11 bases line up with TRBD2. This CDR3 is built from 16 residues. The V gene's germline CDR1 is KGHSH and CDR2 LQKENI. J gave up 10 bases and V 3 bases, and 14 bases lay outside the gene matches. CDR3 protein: CASSPGLAGGNGEQYF. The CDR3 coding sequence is TGTGCCAGCTCACCCGGACTAGCGGGTGGGAATGGAGAACAGTACTTC.

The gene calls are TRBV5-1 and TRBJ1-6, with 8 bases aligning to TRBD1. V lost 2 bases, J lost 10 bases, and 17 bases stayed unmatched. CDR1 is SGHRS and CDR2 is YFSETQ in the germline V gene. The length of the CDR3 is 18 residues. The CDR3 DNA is TGCGCCAGCAGCTTATCTTCAACAGGGGGACTTCTCGGGTCACCCCTCCACTTT. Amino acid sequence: CASSLSSTGGLLGSPLHF.

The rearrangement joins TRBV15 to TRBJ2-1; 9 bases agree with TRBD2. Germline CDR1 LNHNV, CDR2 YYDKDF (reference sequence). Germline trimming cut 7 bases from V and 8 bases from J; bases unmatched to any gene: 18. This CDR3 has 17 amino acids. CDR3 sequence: CATNKRAGASGKDEQFF. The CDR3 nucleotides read TGTGCCACCAATAAGCGCGCCGGGGCTAGCGGGAAGGATGAGCAGTTCTTC.

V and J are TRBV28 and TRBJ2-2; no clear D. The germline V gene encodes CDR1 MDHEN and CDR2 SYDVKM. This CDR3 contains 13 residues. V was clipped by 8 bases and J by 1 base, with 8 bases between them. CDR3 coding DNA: TGTGCCAGCGTGTTGAGGAACACCGGGGAGCTGTTTTTT. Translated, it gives CASVLRNTGELFF. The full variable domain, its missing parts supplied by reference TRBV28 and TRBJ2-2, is DVKVTQSSRYLVKRTGEKVFLECVQDMDHENMFWYRQDPGLGLRLIYFSYDVKMKEKGDIPEGYSVSREKKERFSLILESASTNQTSMYLCASVLRNTGELFFGEGSRLTVL.

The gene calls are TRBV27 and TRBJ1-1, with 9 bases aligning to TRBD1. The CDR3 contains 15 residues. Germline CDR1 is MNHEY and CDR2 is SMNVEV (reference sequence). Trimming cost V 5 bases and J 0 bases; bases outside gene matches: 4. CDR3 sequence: CASSLYRGLNTEAFF. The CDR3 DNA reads TGTGCCAGCAGTCTCTACAGGGGGCTGAACACTGAAGCTTTCTTT.

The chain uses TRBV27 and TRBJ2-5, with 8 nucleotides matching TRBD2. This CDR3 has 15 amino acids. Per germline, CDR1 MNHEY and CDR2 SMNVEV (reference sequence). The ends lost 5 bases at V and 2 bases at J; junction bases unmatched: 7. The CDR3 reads CASSHRTSRQETQYF. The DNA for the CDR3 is TGTGCCAGCAGTCATCGGACTAGCAGGCAAGAGACCCAGTACTTC.

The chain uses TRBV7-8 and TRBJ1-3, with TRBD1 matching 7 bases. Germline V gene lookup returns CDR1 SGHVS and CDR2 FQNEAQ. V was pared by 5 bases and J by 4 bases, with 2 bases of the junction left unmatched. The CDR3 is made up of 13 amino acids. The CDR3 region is CASSLDRGNTIYF. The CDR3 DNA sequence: TGTGCCAGCAGCCTGGACAGGGGAAACACCATATATTTT.

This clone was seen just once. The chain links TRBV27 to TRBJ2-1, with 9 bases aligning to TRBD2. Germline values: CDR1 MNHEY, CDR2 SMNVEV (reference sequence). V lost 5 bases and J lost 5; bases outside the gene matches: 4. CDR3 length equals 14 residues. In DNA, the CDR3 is TGTGCCAGCAGTGGTCTAGCGGGACACAATGAGCAGTTCTTC. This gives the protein CASSGLAGHNEQFF.

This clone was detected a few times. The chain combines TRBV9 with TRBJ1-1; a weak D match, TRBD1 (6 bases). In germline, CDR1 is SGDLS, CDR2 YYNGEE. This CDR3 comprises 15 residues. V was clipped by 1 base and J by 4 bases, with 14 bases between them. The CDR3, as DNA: TGTGCCAGCAGCGTAAATGGCAGGGGTGGCACTGAAGCTTTCTTT. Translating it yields CASSVNGRGGTEAFF.

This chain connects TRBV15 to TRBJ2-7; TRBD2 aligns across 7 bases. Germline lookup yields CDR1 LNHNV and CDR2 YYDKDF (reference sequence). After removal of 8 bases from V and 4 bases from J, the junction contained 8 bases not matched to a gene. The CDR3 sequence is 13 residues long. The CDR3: CATGGGVSYEQYF. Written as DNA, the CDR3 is TGTGCCACCGGGGGGGGAGTTAGTTACGAGCAGTACTTC.

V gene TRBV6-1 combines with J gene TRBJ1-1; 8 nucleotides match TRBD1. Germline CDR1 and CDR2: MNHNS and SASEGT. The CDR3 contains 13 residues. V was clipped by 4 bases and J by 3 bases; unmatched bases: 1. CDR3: CASSGQGYTEAFF. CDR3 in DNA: TGTGCCAGCAGTGGACAGGGGTACACTGAAGCTTTCTTT.

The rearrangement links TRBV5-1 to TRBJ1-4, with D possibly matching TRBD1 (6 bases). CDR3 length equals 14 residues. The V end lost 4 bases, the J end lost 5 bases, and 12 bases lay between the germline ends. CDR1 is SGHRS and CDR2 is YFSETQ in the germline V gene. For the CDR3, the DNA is TGCGCCAGCAGCGCAGGACAGAACAATGAAAAACTGTTTTTT. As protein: CASSAGQNNEKLFF.

The CDR3 DNA sequence: TGTGCCAGTAGTATAGCGGGACAGGGAACCCAGCCCCAGCATTTT. Translated: CASSIAGQGTQPQHF. J is TRBJ1-5 and V is TRBV19; 9 positions agree with TRBD1. In germline, CDR1 is LNHDA, CDR2 SQIVND (reference sequence). V lost 1 base and J lost 7; bases outside the gene matches: 5. CDR3 length: 15 residues.

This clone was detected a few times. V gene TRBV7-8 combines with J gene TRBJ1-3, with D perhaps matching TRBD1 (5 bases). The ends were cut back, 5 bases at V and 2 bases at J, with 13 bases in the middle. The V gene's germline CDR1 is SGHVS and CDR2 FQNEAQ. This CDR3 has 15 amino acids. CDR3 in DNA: TGTGCCAGCAGCCCAGGTGGGACTGCTGGAAACACCATATATTTT. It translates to CASSPGGTAGNTIYF.

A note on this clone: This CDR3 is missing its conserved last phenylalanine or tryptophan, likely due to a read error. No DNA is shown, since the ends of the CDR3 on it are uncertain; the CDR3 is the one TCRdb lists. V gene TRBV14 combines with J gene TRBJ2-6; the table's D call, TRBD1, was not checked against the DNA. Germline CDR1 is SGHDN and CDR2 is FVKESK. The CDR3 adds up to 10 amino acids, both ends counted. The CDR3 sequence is CASSPGQQVR.

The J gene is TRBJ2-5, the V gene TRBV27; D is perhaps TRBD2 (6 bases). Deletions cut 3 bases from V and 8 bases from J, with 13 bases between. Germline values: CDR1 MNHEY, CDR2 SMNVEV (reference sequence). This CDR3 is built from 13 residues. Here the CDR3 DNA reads TGTGCCAGCAGTTTCGGCCCGGGAGTCACCCAGTACTTC. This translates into CASSFGPGVTQYF.

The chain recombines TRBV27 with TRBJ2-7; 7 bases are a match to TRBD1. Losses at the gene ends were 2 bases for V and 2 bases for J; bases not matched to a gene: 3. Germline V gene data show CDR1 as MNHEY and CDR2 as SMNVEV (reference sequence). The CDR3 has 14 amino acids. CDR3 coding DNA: TGTGCCAGCAGTTTACTCGGACAGGCCTACGAGCAGTACTTC. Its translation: CASSLLGQAYEQYF.

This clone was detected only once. CDR3 loop: CAYTGTVYGYTF. The DNA of the CDR3 is TGTGCCTACACCGGGACAGTCTATGGCTACACCTTC. The chain uses TRBV30 and TRBJ1-2; the match to TRBD1 covers 7 bases. V lost 7 bases, J lost 4 bases, and 6 bases stayed unmatched. This CDR3 comprises 12 residues. Germline V gene data show CDR1 as GTSNPN and CDR2 as SVGIG (reference sequence).

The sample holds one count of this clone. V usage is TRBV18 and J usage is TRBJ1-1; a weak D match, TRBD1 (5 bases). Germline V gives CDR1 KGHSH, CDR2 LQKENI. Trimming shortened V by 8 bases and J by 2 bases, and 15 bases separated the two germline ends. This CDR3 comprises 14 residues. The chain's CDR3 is CASVGGGDNTEAFF. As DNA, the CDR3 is TGTGCCAGCGTTGGCGGGGGAGACAACACTGAAGCTTTCTTT.

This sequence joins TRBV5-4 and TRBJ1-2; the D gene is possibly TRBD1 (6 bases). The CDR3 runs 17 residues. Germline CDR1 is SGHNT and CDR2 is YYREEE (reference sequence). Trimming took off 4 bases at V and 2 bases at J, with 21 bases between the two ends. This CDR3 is CASSAEDSLGVNYGYTF. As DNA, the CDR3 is TGTGCCAGCAGCGCCGAGGACAGTCTCGGAGTAAACTATGGCTACACCTTC.

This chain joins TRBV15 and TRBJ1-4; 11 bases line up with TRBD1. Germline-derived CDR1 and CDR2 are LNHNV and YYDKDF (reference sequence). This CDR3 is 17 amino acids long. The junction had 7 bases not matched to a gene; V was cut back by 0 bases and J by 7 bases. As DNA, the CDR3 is TGTGCCACCAGCAGAGATAAAATAGGACAGGGGGCTGAAAAACTGTTTTTT. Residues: CATSRDKIGQGAEKLFF.

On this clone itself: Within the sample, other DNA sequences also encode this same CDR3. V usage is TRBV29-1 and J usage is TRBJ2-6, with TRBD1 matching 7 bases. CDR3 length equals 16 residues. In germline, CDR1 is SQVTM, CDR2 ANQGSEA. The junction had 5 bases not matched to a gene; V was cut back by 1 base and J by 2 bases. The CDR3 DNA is TGCAGCGTTGAAGTCTTTCAGGGGGCTGGGGCCAACGTCCTGACTTTC. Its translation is CSVEVFQGAGANVLTF. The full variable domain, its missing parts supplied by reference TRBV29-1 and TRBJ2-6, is SAVISQKPSRDICQRGTSLTIQCQVDSQVTMMFWYRQQPGQSLTLIATANQGSEATYESGFVIDKFPISRPNLTFSTLTVSNMSPEDSSIYLCSVEVFQGAGANVLTFGAGSRLTVL.

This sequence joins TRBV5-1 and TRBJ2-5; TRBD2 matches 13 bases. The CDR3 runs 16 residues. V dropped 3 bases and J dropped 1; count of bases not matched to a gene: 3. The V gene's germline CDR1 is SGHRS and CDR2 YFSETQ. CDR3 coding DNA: TGCGCCAGCAGCTGGAGACTAGCGGGAGGCCAAGAGACCCAGTACTTC. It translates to CASSWRLAGGQETQYF. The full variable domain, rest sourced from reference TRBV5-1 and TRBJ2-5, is KAGVTQTPRYLIKTRGQQVTLSCSPISGHRSVSWYQQTPGQGLQFLFEYFSETQRNKGNFPGRFSGRQFSNSRSEMNVSTLELGDSALYLCASSWRLAGGQETQYFGPGTRLLVL.

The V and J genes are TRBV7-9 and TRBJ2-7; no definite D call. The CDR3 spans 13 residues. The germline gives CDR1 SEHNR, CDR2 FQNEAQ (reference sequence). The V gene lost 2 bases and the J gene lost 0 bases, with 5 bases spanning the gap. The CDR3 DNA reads TGTGCCAGCAGCTTACCCTACTCCTACGAGCAGTACTTC. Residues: CASSLPYSYEQYF.

CDR3: CASSFSGGFNEQFF. In nucleotides, the CDR3 is TGTGCCAGCAGTTTTAGCGGGGGTTTTAATGAGCAGTTCTTC. The chain links TRBV6-5 to TRBJ2-1, with 9 bases fitting TRBD2. CDR3 size: 14 residues. V was clipped by 4 bases and J by 7 bases; unmatched bases: 5. Looked up from germline, CDR1 is MNHEY and CDR2 is SVGAGI.

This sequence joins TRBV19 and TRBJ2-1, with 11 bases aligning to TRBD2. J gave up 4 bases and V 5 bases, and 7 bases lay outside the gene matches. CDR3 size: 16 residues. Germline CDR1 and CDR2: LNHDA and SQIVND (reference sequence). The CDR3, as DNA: TGTGCCAGTAGTCTCTATAGCGGGAGGGATTACAATGAGCAGTTCTTC. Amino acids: CASSLYSGRDYNEQFF.

Written as DNA, the CDR3 is TGCGCCAGCAGCCAAGATTCATCGGACTCACTACGAGAAAAACTGTTTTTT. It is translated as CASSQDSSDSLREKLFF. This chain links TRBV4-1 with TRBJ1-4; no reliable D call. There are 17 residues in the CDR3. V was shortened by 0 bases and J by 8 bases, with 19 bases between the two germline ends. The germline V gene encodes CDR1 MGHRA and CDR2 YSYEKL.

CDR3 in DNA: TGTGCCAGCTCACCTGGGGCCAACTCTGGAAACACCATATATTTT. Translation gives CASSPGANSGNTIYF. V is TRBV18 and J is TRBJ1-3, with D maybe TRBD1 (5 bases). CDR3 length equals 15 residues. CDR1 and CDR2 from the germline V gene are KGHSH and LQKENI. Trimming removed 3 bases at V and 0 bases at J, with 9 bases between.

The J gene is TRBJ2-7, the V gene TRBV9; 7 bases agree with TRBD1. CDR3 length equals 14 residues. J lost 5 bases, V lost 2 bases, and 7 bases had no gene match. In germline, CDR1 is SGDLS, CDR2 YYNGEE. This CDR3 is CASSVRQGGDEQYF. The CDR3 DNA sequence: TGTGCCAGCAGCGTGAGACAAGGGGGCGACGAGCAGTACTTC.

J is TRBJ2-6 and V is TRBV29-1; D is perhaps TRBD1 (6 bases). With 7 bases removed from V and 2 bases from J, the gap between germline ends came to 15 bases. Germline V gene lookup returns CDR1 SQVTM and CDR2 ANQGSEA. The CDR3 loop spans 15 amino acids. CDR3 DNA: TGCAGCGCCAGGGCAGGGGAAGCTGGGGCCAACGTCCTGACTTTC. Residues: CSARAGEAGANVLTF.